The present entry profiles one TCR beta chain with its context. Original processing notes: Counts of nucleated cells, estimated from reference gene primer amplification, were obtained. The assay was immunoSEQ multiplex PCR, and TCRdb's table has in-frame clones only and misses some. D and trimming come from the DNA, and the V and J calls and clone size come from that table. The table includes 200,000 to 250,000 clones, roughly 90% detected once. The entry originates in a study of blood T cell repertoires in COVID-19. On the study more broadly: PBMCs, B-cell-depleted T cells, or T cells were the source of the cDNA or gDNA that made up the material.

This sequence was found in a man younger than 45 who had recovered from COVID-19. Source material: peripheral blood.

As DNA, the CDR3 is TGTGCCAGCAGCTTAGAAGCAGGTCGCAATCAGCCCCAGCATTTT. Translated, it gives CASSLEAGRNQPQHF. The genes are TRBV7-6 and TRBJ1-5; D is ambiguous. The CDR3 has 15 residues. Per the germline V gene, CDR1 is SGHVS and CDR2 is FNYEAQ. The V gene lost 1 base and the J gene lost 2 bases, with 9 bases spanning the gap.